This T cell receptor (beta chain) was observed in a study of blood T cell repertoires in COVID-19. For the study at large: Researchers got acute and convalescent COVID-19 samples from the United States, Italy and Spain.

The authors' processing: How many nucleated cells were present was estimated from reference gene primer amplification. The data were produced by immunoSEQ multiplex PCR, yet TCRdb's version contains in-frame clones alone and is incomplete. That table furnishes V, J and clone size, whereas the DNA furnished D and trimming. Among about 200,000 clones listed, 89% were seen once. Per germline, CDR1 LGHDT and CDR2 YNNKEL (reference sequence). This CDR3 has 16 amino acids. J gave up 4 bases and V 3 bases, and 10 bases lay outside the gene matches. The V and J genes are TRBV3-1 (or the pseudogene TRBV3-2) and TRBJ1-2; TRBD1 matches at 8 bases. The sequence was collected from a woman under 30 who had recovered from COVID-19. The sample taken for sequencing was PBMCs or T cells enriched from blood (not recorded which). The CDR3 region is CASSHLGTGGGYGYTF. For the CDR3, the DNA is TGTGCCAGCAGCCACCTAGGGACAGGAGGAGGCTATGGCTACACCTTC.